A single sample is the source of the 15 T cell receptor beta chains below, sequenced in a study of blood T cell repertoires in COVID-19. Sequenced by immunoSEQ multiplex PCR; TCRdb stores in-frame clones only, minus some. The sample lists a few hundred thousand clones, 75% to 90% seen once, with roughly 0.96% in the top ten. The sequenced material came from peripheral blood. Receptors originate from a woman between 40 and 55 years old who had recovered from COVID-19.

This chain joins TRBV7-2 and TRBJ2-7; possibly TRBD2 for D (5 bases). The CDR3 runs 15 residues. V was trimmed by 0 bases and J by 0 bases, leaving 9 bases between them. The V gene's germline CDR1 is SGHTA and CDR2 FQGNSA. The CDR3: CASSLASGSSYEQYF. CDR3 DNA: TGTGCCAGCAGCTTAGCAAGCGGTAGCTCCTACGAGCAGTACTTC.

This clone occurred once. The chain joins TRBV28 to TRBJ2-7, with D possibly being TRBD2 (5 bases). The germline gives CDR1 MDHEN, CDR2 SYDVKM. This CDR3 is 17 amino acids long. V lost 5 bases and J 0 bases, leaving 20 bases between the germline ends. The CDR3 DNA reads TGTGCCAGCAGTCCCACGGACGGCCAGCGGCTCTCCTACGAGCAGTACTTC. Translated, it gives CASSPTDGQRLSYEQYF. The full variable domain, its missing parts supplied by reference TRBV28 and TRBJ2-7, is DVKVTQSSRYLVKRTGEKVFLECVQDMDHENMFWYRQDPGLGLRLIYFSYDVKMKEKGDIPEGYSVSREKKERFSLILESASTNQTSMYLCASSPTDGQRLSYEQYFGPGTRLTVT.

The CDR3 loop is CASSPQWGLAGVYQETQYF. The CDR3 coding sequence is TGTGCCAGCAGCCCTCAGTGGGGACTAGCGGGAGTATATCAAGAGACCCAGTACTTC. The rearrangement links TRBV6-2 or TRBV6-3 to TRBJ2-5; TRBD2 matches 14 bases. Germline assignment: CDR1 MNHEY and CDR2 SVGEGT. J lost 2 bases, V lost 6 bases, and 14 bases had no gene match. This CDR3 is 19 amino acids long.

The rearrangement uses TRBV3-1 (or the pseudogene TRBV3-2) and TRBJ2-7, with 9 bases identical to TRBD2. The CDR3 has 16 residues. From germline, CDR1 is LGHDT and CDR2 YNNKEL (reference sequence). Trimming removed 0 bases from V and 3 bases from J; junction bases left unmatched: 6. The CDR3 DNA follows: TGTGCCAGCAGCCAAGATCGGCTAGCGGGGTTCTACGAGCAGTACTTC. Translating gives CASSQDRLAGFYEQYF.

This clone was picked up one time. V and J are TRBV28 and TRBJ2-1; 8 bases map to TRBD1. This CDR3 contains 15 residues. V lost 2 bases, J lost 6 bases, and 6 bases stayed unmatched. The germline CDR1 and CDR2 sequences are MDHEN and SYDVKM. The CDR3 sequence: CASSLTRGLVNEQFF. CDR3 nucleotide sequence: TGTGCCAGCAGTTTAACCAGGGGGCTGGTCAATGAGCAGTTCTTC.

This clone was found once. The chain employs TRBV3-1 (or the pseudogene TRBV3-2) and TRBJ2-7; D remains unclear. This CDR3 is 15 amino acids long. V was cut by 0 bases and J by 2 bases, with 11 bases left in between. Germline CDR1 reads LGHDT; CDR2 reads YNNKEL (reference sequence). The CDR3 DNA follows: TGTGCCAGCAGCCAAGATCCGACACCTACCTACGAGCAGTACTTC. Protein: CASSQDPTPTYEQYF.

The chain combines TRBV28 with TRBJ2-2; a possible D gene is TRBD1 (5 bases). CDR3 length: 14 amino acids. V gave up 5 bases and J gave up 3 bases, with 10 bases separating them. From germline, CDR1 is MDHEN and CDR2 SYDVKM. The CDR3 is CASSTRQYTGELFF. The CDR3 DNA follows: TGTGCCAGCAGTACCAGACAGTACACCGGGGAGCTGTTTTTT.

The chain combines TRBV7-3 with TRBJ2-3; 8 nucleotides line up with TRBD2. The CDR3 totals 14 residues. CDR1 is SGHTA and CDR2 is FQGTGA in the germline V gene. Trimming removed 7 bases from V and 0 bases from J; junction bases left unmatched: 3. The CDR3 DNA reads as TGTGCCAGCAAGGCTAGCGGGAGCACAGATACGCAGTATTTT. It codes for CASKASGSTDTQYF.

The CDR3 loop is CASSQDQGSEAFF. The CDR3 DNA sequence: TGTGCCAGCAGCCAAGATCAGGGATCTGAAGCTTTCTTT. The chain couples TRBV3-1 (or the pseudogene TRBV3-2) to TRBJ1-1; tentative D call: TRBD1 (5 bases). Trimming removed 0 bases at V and 6 bases at J, with 8 bases between. The CDR3 loop spans 13 amino acids. Germline V CDR1 and CDR2: LGHDT, YNNKEL (reference sequence).

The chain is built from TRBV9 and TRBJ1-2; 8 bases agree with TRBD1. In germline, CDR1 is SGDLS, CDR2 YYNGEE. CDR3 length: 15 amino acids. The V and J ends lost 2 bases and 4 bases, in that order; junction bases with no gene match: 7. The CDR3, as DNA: TGTGCCAGCAGCGTCGGACAGGGTCTGCCCTATGGCTACACCTTC. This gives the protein CASSVGQGLPYGYTF.

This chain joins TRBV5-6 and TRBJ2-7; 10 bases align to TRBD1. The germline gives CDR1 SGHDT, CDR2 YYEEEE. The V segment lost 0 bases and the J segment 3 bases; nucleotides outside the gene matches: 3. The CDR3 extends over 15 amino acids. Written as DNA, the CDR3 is TGTGCCAGCAGCTTGGGGACAGGGGGTGGCTACGAGCAGTACTTC. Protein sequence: CASSLGTGGGYEQYF. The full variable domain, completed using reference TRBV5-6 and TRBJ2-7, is DAGVTQSPTHLIKTRGQQVTLRCSPKSGHDTVSWYQQALGQGPQFIFQYYEEEERQRGNFPDRFSGHQFPNYSSELNVNALLLGDSALYLCASSLGTGGGYEQYFGPGTRLTVT.

The CDR3 region is CASSEGGGSYEQYF. The CDR3 DNA is TGTGCCAGCAGCGAGGGAGGTGGATCCTACGAGCAGTACTTC. V usage is TRBV9 and J usage is TRBJ2-7, with D maybe TRBD2 (6 bases). V shed 3 bases and J shed 1 base, with 11 bases lying between them. Germline V gene lookup returns CDR1 SGDLS and CDR2 YYNGEE. This CDR3 has 14 residues.

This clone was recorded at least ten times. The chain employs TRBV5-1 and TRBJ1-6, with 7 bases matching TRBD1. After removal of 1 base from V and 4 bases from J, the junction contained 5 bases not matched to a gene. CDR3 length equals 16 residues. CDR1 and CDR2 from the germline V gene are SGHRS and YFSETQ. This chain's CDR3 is CASSLSGTEYNSPLHF. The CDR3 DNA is TGCGCCAGCAGCTTGTCCGGGACAGAGTATAATTCACCCCTCCACTTT.

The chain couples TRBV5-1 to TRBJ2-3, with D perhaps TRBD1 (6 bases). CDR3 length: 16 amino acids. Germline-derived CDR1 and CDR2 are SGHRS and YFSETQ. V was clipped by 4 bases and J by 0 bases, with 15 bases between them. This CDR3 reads CASSDGTHSSTDTQYF. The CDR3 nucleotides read TGCGCCAGCAGCGATGGGACACATAGCAGCACAGATACGCAGTATTTT. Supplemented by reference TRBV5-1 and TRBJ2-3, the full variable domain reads KAGVTQTPRYLIKTRGQQVTLSCSPISGHRSVSWYQQTPGQGLQFLFEYFSETQRNKGNFPGRFSGRQFSNSRSEMNVSTLELGDSALYLCASSDGTHSSTDTQYFGPGTRLTVL.

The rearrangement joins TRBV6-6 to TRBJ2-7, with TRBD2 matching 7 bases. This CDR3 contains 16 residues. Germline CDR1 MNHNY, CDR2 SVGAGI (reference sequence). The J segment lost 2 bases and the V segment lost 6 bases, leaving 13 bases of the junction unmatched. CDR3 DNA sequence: TGTGCCAGCAGAATGGCGGGAGACAATCGGCCCTACGAGCAGTACTTC. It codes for CASRMAGDNRPYEQYF.